Presented here are 27 T cell receptor beta chains from one specimen sequenced in a study of OX40 agonist ivuxolimab in advanced cancers. The method behind the library was the immunoSEQ multiplex PCR assay. Entries here come from immuneACCESS through TCRdb and include only in-frame sequences with V and J called. Some clones fail to appear in such tables; in the studies checked, an unresolved V gene covers under half of the shortfall, and the cause of the remainder is unknown. The sample yields 55,000 to 70,000 clones; 65% to 85% were counted once. The leading ten clones occupy approximately 10% of the sample. The sequenced sample was CD4+ or CD8+ T cells sorted from blood, obtained in a trial of the OX40 agonist ivuxolimab. The source is an adult with an advanced solid tumor such as melanoma, head and neck, liver or kidney cancer.

CDR3 residues: CASSVDDQLTQYF. CDR3 nucleotide sequence: TGTGCCAGCAGCGTAGACGACCAGTTGACGCAGTATTTT. V and J are TRBV9 and TRBJ2-3; D not resolved. The germline gives CDR1 SGDLS, CDR2 YYNGEE. V was clipped by 0 bases and J by 9 bases, with 11 bases between them. CDR3 length: 13 amino acids.

By share of the sample, this clone is medium-sized. This chain uses TRBV6-1 with TRBJ2-2; 12 bases fit TRBD1. This CDR3 region has 16 residues. Germline V lookup: CDR1 MNHNS, CDR2 SASEGT. Unmatched junction bases numbered 4, after V lost 4 bases and J lost 4 bases. CDR3 bases: TGTGCCAGCAGTGGGGGACAGGGGGCAGGCACCGGGGAGCTGTTTTTT. The encoded protein is CASSGGQGAGTGELFF.

The rearrangement links TRBV7-3 to TRBJ1-1; D is ambiguous. The CDR3 contains 13 residues. Trimming left V 5 bases short and J 0 bases short, with 7 bases between. Germline loops: CDR1 SGHTA, CDR2 FQGTGA. The CDR3 DNA is TGTGCCAGCAGCCGCTCTCTGAACACTGAAGCTTTCTTT. Encoded protein: CASSRSLNTEAFF.

This clone was counted once. This sequence joins TRBV9 and TRBJ2-3; 8 bases map to TRBD1. CDR1 is SGDLS and CDR2 is YYNGEE in the germline V gene. The J segment lost 5 bases and the V segment lost 3 bases, leaving 5 bases of the junction unmatched. This CDR3 has 14 amino acids. CDR3 protein: CASSEGQGRDTQYF. The CDR3 bases are TGTGCCAGCAGCGAAGGACAGGGACGAGATACGCAGTATTTT.

The chain combines TRBV29-1 with TRBJ2-2; D remains unclear. CDR1 is SQVTM, CDR2 ANQGSEA, per germline. The CDR3 loop spans 13 amino acids. V lost 8 bases and J lost 4, with 14 bases in between. CDR3 protein: CSTRTLSTGELFF. The CDR3 DNA reads as TGCAGCACCCGGACCCTGTCCACCGGGGAGCTGTTTTTT.

The chain combines TRBV11-2 with TRBJ2-7; 11 bases line up with TRBD2. CDR1 and CDR2 from the germline V gene are SGHAT and FQNNGV. The CDR3 length is 18 residues. After removal of 1 base from V and 6 bases from J, the junction contained 14 bases not matched to a gene. The CDR3 reads CASSLGRSVYLAGGEQYF. The CDR3 region has the DNA TGTGCCAGCAGCTTAGGGCGGTCAGTCTACCTAGCGGGGGGCGAGCAGTACTTC.

The sample holds a few counts of this clone. The chain combines TRBV5-4 with TRBJ1-4; 9 positions match TRBD1. This CDR3 comprises 15 residues. V shed 2 bases, J shed 8 bases, and the junction held 7 bases outside the gene matches. CDR1 and CDR2 from the germline V gene are SGHNT and YYREEE (reference sequence). The CDR3 is CASSLNRGLGEKLFF. For the CDR3, the DNA is TGTGCCAGCAGCTTAAACAGGGGGCTGGGGGAAAAACTGTTTTTT.

The chain has TRBV27 and TRBJ1-1, with 7 positions matching TRBD1. The trim removed 3 bases at V and 1 base at J, leaving 11 bases unmatched. CDR1 and CDR2 (germline): MNHEY, SMNVEV (reference sequence). This CDR3 is 17 amino acids long. CDR3 in amino acids: CASSFTQGFGGNTEAFF. The CDR3 DNA reads TGTGCCAGCAGTTTTACACAGGGGTTCGGAGGGAACACTGAAGCTTTCTTT.

V gene TRBV11-3 combines with J gene TRBJ2-7; TRBD1 agrees at 8 bases. CDR1 and CDR2 (germline): SGHNT, YENEEA. The CDR3 is 16 residues long. With V trimmed by 0 bases and J by 7 bases, 11 bases remained unmatched. The DNA of the CDR3 is TGTGCCAGCAGCTTAGATCTAAGGGGGACAGGTTGTGAGCAGTACTTC. Translated, it gives CASSLDLRGTGCEQYF. Filled out from reference TRBV11-3 and TRBJ2-7, the complete variable domain reads EAGVVQSPRYKIIEKKQPVAFWCNPISGHNTLYWYLQNLGQGPELLIRYENEEAVDDSQLPKDRFSAERLKGVDSTLKIQPAELGDSAVYLCASSLDLRGTGCEQYFGPGTRLTVT.

This clone was picked up many times. The chain combines TRBV30 with TRBJ1-1; D is possibly TRBD1 (5 bases). Trimming took 2 bases from V and 2 from J, leaving 9 bases between them. Germline loops: CDR1 GTSNPN, CDR2 SVGIG (reference sequence). This CDR3 is 13 amino acids long. This chain's CDR3 is CAWSLDSNTEAFF. In DNA, the CDR3 is TGTGCCTGGAGTCTAGACAGCAACACTGAAGCTTTCTTT.

The chain employs TRBV29-1 and TRBJ1-1, with D perhaps matching TRBD1 (5 bases). Germline V CDR1 and CDR2: SQVTM, ANQGSEA. V shed 4 bases and J shed 4 bases, with 13 bases lying between them. The CDR3 is 13 amino acids. For the CDR3, the DNA is TGCAGCGTTGCCGGGGCAGGGACCACTGAAGCTTTCTTT. This gives the protein CSVAGAGTTEAFF.

The chain links TRBV7-2 to TRBJ2-5; D is possibly TRBD2 (5 bases). Germline CDR1 reads SGHTA; CDR2 reads FQGNSA. V lost 1 base and J 0 bases, leaving 6 bases between the germline ends. The CDR3 is 14 residues long. CDR3 sequence (DNA): TGTGCCAGCAGCTTAGGAGGGTACCAAGAGACCCAGTACTTC. This sequence encodes CASSLGGYQETQYF.

The J gene is TRBJ2-5, the V gene TRBV5-6; a weak D match, TRBD1 (6 bases). In germline, CDR1 is SGHDT, CDR2 YYEEEE. The CDR3 sequence is 14 residues long. Between the trimmed V and J ends, which lost 5 bases and 3 bases, there was a span of 14 bases. The CDR3 sequence is CASRIRQAKETQYF. CDR3 sequence (DNA): TGTGCCAGCAGAATAAGACAGGCAAAAGAGACCCAGTACTTC.

The J gene is TRBJ1-2, the V gene TRBV7-2; 7 bases are shared with TRBD1. This CDR3 contains 17 residues. After removal of 5 bases from V and 1 base from J, the junction contained 13 bases not matched to a gene. Per germline, CDR1 SGHTA and CDR2 FQGNSA. The CDR3 here is CASSRPRGAGFNYGYTF. DNA of the CDR3: TGTGCCAGCAGCCGCCCCAGGGGGGCCGGTTTTAACTATGGCTACACCTTC.

This chain connects TRBV28 to TRBJ2-5; D is uncertain. V was shortened by 1 base and J by 6 bases, with 15 bases between the two germline ends. In germline, CDR1 is MDHEN, CDR2 SYDVKM. The CDR3 is made up of 15 amino acids. The CDR3 coding sequence is TGTGCCAGCAGTTTATTTGAGAAGGGATCGAAGACCCAGTACTTC. As protein: CASSLFEKGSKTQYF.

CDR3 loop: CSVQRDTDTQYF. The CDR3 bases are TGCAGCGTCCAAAGGGACACAGATACGCAGTATTTT. The chain has TRBV29-1 and TRBJ2-3; D is ambiguous. The ends were cut back, 6 bases at V and 2 bases at J, with 9 bases in the middle. Per germline, CDR1 SQVTM and CDR2 ANQGSEA. The CDR3 has 12 amino acids.

The chain links TRBV5-1 to TRBJ2-3; no clear D. V was cut by 1 base and J by 2 bases, with 14 bases left in between. The CDR3 has 16 amino acids. CDR1 and CDR2 (germline): SGHRS, YFSETQ. This CDR3 reads CASSLSQTLFTDTQYF. CDR3 nucleotides: TGCGCCAGCAGCTTGTCCCAGACCCTTTTCACAGATACGCAGTATTTT.

V usage is TRBV5-8 and J usage is TRBJ1-5; D uncertain. CDR3 length: 15 residues. Looked up from germline, CDR1 is SGHTS and CDR2 is YDEGEE. Trimming stripped 0 bases from V and 2 bases from J, with 9 bases between. This CDR3 reads CASSLGRVGNQPQHF. The CDR3 region has the DNA TGTGCCAGCAGCTTGGGTCGGGTGGGCAATCAGCCCCAGCATTTT.

This clone came up once. CDR3 sequence (DNA): TGTGCCAGCAGTGACTCTTTAAGGACAGGGTCGAAGGGTGGCTACACCTTC. Protein: CASSDSLRTGSKGGYTF. The genes are TRBV6-4 and TRBJ1-2; 8 bases are a match to TRBD1. The V segment lost 0 bases and the J segment 7 bases; nucleotides outside the gene matches: 13. This CDR3 has 17 residues. CDR1 and CDR2 from the germline V gene are MRHNA and SNTAGT.

This clone was counted between two and nine times. The J gene is TRBJ2-2, the V gene TRBV7-2; 10 nucleotides agree with TRBD1. Unmatched junction bases numbered 16, after V lost 8 bases and J lost 7 bases. This CDR3 is built from 17 residues. CDR1 and CDR2 (germline): SGHTA, FQGNSA. CDR3 in amino acids: CASPGRDRGLRGGELFF. The CDR3 DNA follows: TGTGCCAGCCCCGGCCGGGACAGGGGCCTCAGGGGCGGGGAGCTGTTTTTT.

The chain combines TRBV10-3 with TRBJ2-7, with D possibly matching TRBD2 (5 bases). Trimming cost V 2 bases and J 3 bases, with 17 bases left between them. The CDR3 consists of 16 residues. Germline CDR1 reads ENHRY; CDR2 reads SYGVKD. The DNA for the CDR3 is TGTGCCATCAGTGAGCCGGGATTCCGGAGCCTCTACGAGCAGTACTTC. As protein: CAISEPGFRSLYEQYF.

The chain joins TRBV15 to TRBJ1-5, with TRBD1 matching 7 bases. There are 16 residues in the CDR3. The ends lost 3 bases at V and 5 bases at J; junction bases unmatched: 10. Germline values: CDR1 LNHNV, CDR2 YYDKDF (reference sequence). CDR3 coding DNA: TGTGCCACCAGCAGCCCTAATGCAGGGGGAGATCAGCCCCAGCATTTT. Amino acids: CATSSPNAGGDQPQHF. Full variable domain (outside the CDR3, taken from reference TRBV15 and TRBJ1-5): DAMVIQNPRYQVTQFGKPVTLSCSQTLNHNVMYWYQQKSSQAPKLLFHYYDKDFNNEADTPDNFQSRRPNTSFCFLDIRSPGLGDTAMYLCATSSPNAGGDQPQHFGDGTRLSIL.

The chain combines TRBV2 with TRBJ2-5, with D perhaps TRBD2 (6 bases). V lost 1 base and J 1 base, leaving 13 bases between the germline ends. Germline V lookup: CDR1 SNHLY, CDR2 FYNNEI. There are 16 residues in the CDR3. The CDR3 DNA reads as TGTGCCAGCAGTGAAGATCCCACGGGGGTCCAAGAGACCCAGTACTTC. It translates to CASSEDPTGVQETQYF. Supplemented by reference TRBV2 and TRBJ2-5, the full variable domain reads EPEVTQTPSHQVTQMGQEVILRCVPISNHLYFYWYRQILGQKVEFLVSFYNNEISEKSEIFDDQFSVERPDGSNFTLKIRSTKLEDSAMYFCASSEDPTGVQETQYFGPGTRLLVL.

The V call is TRBV5-8, the J call TRBJ2-2; tentatively, D is TRBD2 (5 bases). CDR3 length: 15 amino acids. Trimming cost V 5 bases and J 1 base, with 12 bases left between them. Germline V gene lookup returns CDR1 SGHTS and CDR2 YDEGEE. The CDR3 coding sequence is TGTGCCAGCAGACTAGGCTACCTGAACACCGGGGAGCTGTTTTTT. This encodes CASRLGYLNTGELFF.

In its sample, this clone is medium-sized. This chain uses TRBV10-3 with TRBJ1-5; 7 positions agree with TRBD1. The germline V gene encodes CDR1 ENHRY and CDR2 SYGVKD. The CDR3 is 17 amino acids. V was clipped by 6 bases and J by 0 bases; unmatched bases: 11. CDR3 residues: CAISLTQGGNSNQPQHF. Here the CDR3 DNA reads TGTGCCATCAGCTTAACTCAGGGGGGGAATAGCAATCAGCCCCAGCATTTT.

The chain recombines TRBV19 with TRBJ1-1, with D maybe TRBD1 (6 bases). Trimming took off 1 base at V and 5 bases at J, with 11 bases between the two ends. The germline CDR1 and CDR2 sequences are LNHDA and SQIVND (reference sequence). This CDR3 comprises 14 residues. The CDR3 loop reads CASSIGQGRTEAFF. The DNA of the CDR3 is TGTGCCAGTAGTATAGGGCAGGGGCGGACTGAAGCTTTCTTT.

This chain joins TRBV7-2 and TRBJ1-5; D unclear. Germline V gene data show CDR1 as SGHTA and CDR2 as FQGNSA. Trimming removed 5 bases at V and 3 bases at J, with 2 bases between. This CDR3 is built from 11 residues. CDR3 region: CASSPNQPQHF. The CDR3 coding sequence is TGTGCCAGCAGCCCCAATCAGCCCCAGCATTTT.